This T cell receptor beta chain emerged from a study of T cell repertoires in cytomegalovirus infection. This clonotype has more than one count but fewer than ten. Its antigen remains unidentified. TCRdb reprocessed the reads with MiXCR, giving one entry per CDR3 protein. The table has approximately 50,000 distinct CDR3 sequences, around a fifth seen once; the top ten hold about four fifths. The V end lost 3 bases, the J end lost 6 bases, and 17 bases lay between the germline ends. This CDR3 region has 15 residues. The V call is TRBV12-3 or TRBV12-4, the J call TRBJ1-2; TRBD1 might be the D (6 bases). This TCR derives from a human donor in good health (CMV status not recorded). Some clones in this sample may be carry-over from other donors' samples. This sample comprised CD8+ T cells from cultured PBMCs, obtained from culture after CMV antigen stimulation. The CDR3 protein is CASSFNAGGADGYTF. CDR3 nucleotides: TGTGCCAGCAGTTTTAATGCGGGGGGCGCGGATGGCTACACCTTC.